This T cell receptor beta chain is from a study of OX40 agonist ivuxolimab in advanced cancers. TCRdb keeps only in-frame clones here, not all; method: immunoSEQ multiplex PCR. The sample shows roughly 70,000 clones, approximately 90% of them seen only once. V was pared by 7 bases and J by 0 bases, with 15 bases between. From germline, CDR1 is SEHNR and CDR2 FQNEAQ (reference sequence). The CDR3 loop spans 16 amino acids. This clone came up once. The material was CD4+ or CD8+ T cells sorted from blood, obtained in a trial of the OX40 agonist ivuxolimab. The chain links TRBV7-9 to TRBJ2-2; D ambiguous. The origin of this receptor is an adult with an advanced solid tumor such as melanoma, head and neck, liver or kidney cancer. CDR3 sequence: CASTPGAGANTGELFF. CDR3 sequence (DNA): TGTGCCAGCACCCCGGGCGCAGGCGCGAACACCGGGGAGCTGTTTTTT.